Shown below are 32 T cell receptor beta chains from a single sample sequenced in a study of cytomegalovirus exposure and HLA in healthy donors. The study ran its PCR with 60 Vbeta and 13 Jbeta primers. Sequencing was performed with immunoSEQ multiplex PCR; in TCRdb, only in-frame clones are kept and a portion is missing. The table has tens of thousands of clones, approximately 80% seen once. Specimen: PBMCs. The receptors shown here come from a woman aged 25 to 39 in good health and CMV-seronegative.

The CDR3 loop reads CAWSHLSEQYF. CDR3 coding DNA: TGTGCCTGGAGCCACTTGTCCGAGCAGTACTTC. The chain links TRBV30 to TRBJ2-7; D gene ambiguous. Germline values: CDR1 GTSNPN, CDR2 SVGIG (reference sequence). Trimming cost V 3 bases and J 6 bases, with 9 bases left between them. The CDR3 runs to 11 residues.

V usage is TRBV5-1 and J usage is TRBJ2-7; no definite D call. Germline CDR1 reads SGHRS; CDR2 reads YFSETQ. Trimming stripped 1 base from V and 7 bases from J, with 9 bases between. The CDR3 covers 12 residues. The CDR3 loop is CASSLSTEEQYF. The CDR3 region has the DNA TGCGCCAGCAGCTTGTCAACAGAAGAGCAGTACTTC. Full variable domain (remainder filled in from reference TRBV5-1 and TRBJ2-7): KAGVTQTPRYLIKTRGQQVTLSCSPISGHRSVSWYQQTPGQGLQFLFEYFSETQRNKGNFPGRFSGRQFSNSRSEMNVSTLELGDSALYLCASSLSTEEQYFGPGTRLTVT.

The chain couples TRBV7-9 to TRBJ1-6; D gene uncertain. This CDR3 contains 13 residues. CDR1 SEHNR and CDR2 FQNEAQ come from the germline V gene (reference sequence). V dropped 2 bases and J dropped 8 bases, with 7 bases sitting between them. The CDR3 nucleotides are TGTGCCAGCAGCTTATCCCTCGATTCACCCCTCCACTTT. Protein: CASSLSLDSPLHF.

This chain connects TRBV6-4 to TRBJ2-3; D may be TRBD2 (6 bases). Germline V gene data show CDR1 as MRHNA and CDR2 as SNTAGT. The CDR3 extends over 13 amino acids. Trimming removed 8 bases at V and 2 bases at J, with 11 bases between. In DNA form, the CDR3 reads TGTGCCAGCGCGCGGGAACACACAGATACGCAGTATTTT. It translates to CASAREHTDTQYF.

The J gene is TRBJ2-1, the V gene TRBV6-5, with 14 bases aligning to TRBD2. V lost 6 bases to trimming and J lost 8 bases; unmatched junction nucleotides: 6. The CDR3 loop spans 15 amino acids. Per the germline V gene, CDR1 is MNHEY and CDR2 is SVGAGI. The DNA for the CDR3 is TGTGCCAGCAGCCCTCCGACTAGCGGGGGGGATGAGCAGTTCTTC. Its translation is CASSPPTSGGDEQFF.

This clone was observed a few times. This chain connects TRBV18 to TRBJ1-2, with D possibly TRBD1 on 5 matching bases. V lost 8 bases, J lost 5 bases, and 27 bases lay in between. CDR1 KGHSH and CDR2 LQKENI come from the germline V gene. This CDR3 comprises 17 residues. The CDR3 protein is CASPASDGGLARYGYTF. The CDR3 DNA follows: TGTGCCAGCCCTGCCTCGGACGGGGGGTTAGCCCGGTATGGCTACACCTTC.

CDR3 DNA sequence: TGTGCCAGCAGCAAAGATACTAGCGGGGCAGATCGGAGCTCCTACAATGAGCAGTTCTTC. It translates to CASSKDTSGADRSSYNEQFF. The chain joins TRBV27 to TRBJ2-1, with 10 bases aligning to TRBD2. Germline CDR1 reads MNHEY; CDR2 reads SMNVEV (reference sequence). CDR3 size: 20 residues. V was clipped by 6 bases and J by 0 bases; unmatched bases: 17.

V gene TRBV9 combines with J gene TRBJ1-4; a weak D match, TRBD1 (5 bases). V lost 4 bases, J lost 0 bases, and 10 bases lay in between. The germline V gene has CDR1 SGDLS and CDR2 YYNGEE. The CDR3 runs 15 residues. CDR3 sequence (DNA): TGTGCCAGCAGCCCAAGACAGTCAACTAATGAAAAACTGTTTTTT. This sequence encodes CASSPRQSTNEKLFF.

This clone was found a few times. The chain employs TRBV5-4 and TRBJ2-1; 7 nucleotides line up with TRBD2. CDR1 and CDR2 (germline): SGHNT, YYREEE (reference sequence). J lost 12 bases, V lost 4 bases, and 13 bases had no gene match. There are 14 residues in the CDR3. DNA of the CDR3: TGTGCCAGCAGCCGGGGGGAGGGCTTTGGAGGGCAGTTCTTC. This sequence encodes CASSRGEGFGGQFF.

The chain links TRBV6-5 to TRBJ1-2; D uncertain. Trimming cost V 7 bases and J 6 bases, with 12 bases left between them. This CDR3 is built from 12 residues. Germline CDR1 and CDR2: MNHEY and SVGAGI. In DNA, the CDR3 is TGTGCCAGCACCCAATACGGGGATGGCTACACCTTC. This encodes CASTQYGDGYTF.

V usage is TRBV5-5 and J usage is TRBJ1-4, with 10 bases matching TRBD1. The CDR3 loop spans 14 amino acids. V was clipped by 4 bases and J by 6 bases; unmatched bases: 3. Germline assignment: CDR1 SGHKS and CDR2 YYEKEE (reference sequence). CDR3 protein: CASSAGQGYEKLFF. CDR3 sequence (DNA): TGTGCCAGCAGCGCGGGACAGGGGTATGAAAAACTGTTTTTT.

The chain recombines TRBV29-1 with TRBJ2-5; 9 bases map to TRBD2. The CDR3 is 15 amino acids. The trim removed 8 bases at V and 5 bases at J, leaving 15 bases unmatched. Germline V gene data show CDR1 as SQVTM and CDR2 as ANQGSEA. This CDR3 is CSFGTTGTSRETQYF. Here the CDR3 DNA reads TGCAGCTTCGGAACAACCGGGACTAGCCGCGAGACCCAGTACTTC. The variable domain in full, completed from reference TRBV29-1 and TRBJ2-5, reads SAVISQKPSRDICQRGTSLTIQCQVDSQVTMMFWYRQQPGQSLTLIATANQGSEATYESGFVIDKFPISRPNLTFSTLTVSNMSPEDSSIYLCSFGTTGTSRETQYFGPGTRLLVL.

This chain uses TRBV5-4 with TRBJ2-7, with 12 positions matching TRBD2. The CDR3 loop spans 15 amino acids. The germline V gene encodes CDR1 SGHNT and CDR2 YYREEE (reference sequence). After removal of 2 bases from V and 3 bases from J, the junction contained 3 bases not matched to a gene. CDR3 in DNA: TGTGCCAGCAGCTTATGGACTAGCGGGAACTACGAGCAGTACTTC. Its protein is CASSLWTSGNYEQYF.

The gene calls are TRBV9 and TRBJ2-2, with 12 bases that match TRBD2. This CDR3 contains 16 residues. With V trimmed by 5 bases and J by 0 bases, 2 bases remained unmatched. Germline lookup yields CDR1 SGDLS and CDR2 YYNGEE. The CDR3 sequence: CASRLAGGPNTGELFF. The CDR3 nucleotides are TGTGCCAGCAGACTAGCGGGAGGACCGAACACCGGGGAGCTGTTTTTT.

The V and J genes are TRBV11-1 and TRBJ2-5; TRBD2 might be the D (6 bases). The CDR3 is 19 amino acids. The germline V and J ends were trimmed by 4 bases and 4 bases, with 28 bases remaining between them. From germline, CDR1 is SGHAT and CDR2 FQDESV (reference sequence). As DNA, the CDR3 is TGTGCCAGCAGCTCCGGCATTTTATCGAGCGGAGGGGATACAGAGACCCAGTACTTC. It specifies CASSSGILSSGGDTETQYF. The whole variable domain, remainder taken from reference TRBV11-1 and TRBJ2-5, is EAEVAQSPRYKITEKSQAVAFWCDPISGHATLYWYRQILGQGPELLVQFQDESVVDDSQLPKDRFSAERLKGVDSTLKIQPAELGDSAMYLCASSSGILSSGGDTETQYFGPGTRLLVL.

This chain uses TRBV9 with TRBJ2-3, with 7 positions matching TRBD2. Unmatched junction bases numbered 4, after V lost 3 bases and J lost 3 bases. This CDR3 contains 14 residues. Germline CDR1 is SGDLS and CDR2 is YYNGEE. CDR3 protein: CASSAGGGTDTQYF. The CDR3 DNA is TGTGCCAGCAGCGCGGGAGGAGGAACAGATACGCAGTATTTT.

This clone was seen a few times. The gene calls are TRBV27 and TRBJ2-7, with D possibly being TRBD1 (5 bases). V was shortened by 2 bases and J by 0 bases, with 17 bases between the two germline ends. The germline V gene has CDR1 MNHEY and CDR2 SMNVEV (reference sequence). This CDR3 is built from 17 residues. The DNA for the CDR3 is TGTGCCAGCAGTTTAGTAGGGCAGGGCGTCTACTCCTACGAGCAGTACTTC. Its protein is CASSLVGQGVYSYEQYF.

This sequence joins TRBV28 and TRBJ2-7; maybe TRBD2 (6 bases). Trimming shortened V by 5 bases and J by 2 bases, and 13 bases separated the two germline ends. The CDR3 covers 14 residues. Germline CDR1 reads MDHEN; CDR2 reads SYDVKM. CDR3 DNA: TGTGCCAGCAGTACCCCGGGACTCACCTACGAGCAGTACTTC. It specifies CASSTPGLTYEQYF.

The V gene is TRBV7-8, the J gene TRBJ2-2, with D perhaps matching TRBD1 (6 bases). The V gene's germline CDR1 is SGHVS and CDR2 FQNEAQ. The CDR3 has 14 amino acids. V dropped 7 bases and J dropped 0 bases, with 9 bases sitting between them. CDR3 nucleotide sequence: TGTGCCAGCACAGGGGACCCGAACACCGGGGAGCTGTTTTTT. This codes for CASTGDPNTGELFF.

The rearrangement links TRBV7-3 to TRBJ1-4; TRBD1 matches 7 bases. The length of the CDR3 is 15 residues. Germline V CDR1 and CDR2: SGHTA, FQGTGA. V dropped 2 bases and J dropped 7; count of bases not matched to a gene: 7. CDR3 DNA: TGTGCCAGCAGCTTACTCGGCAGGGGGGCTGAAAAACTGTTTTTT. Its protein is CASSLLGRGAEKLFF.

This chain joins TRBV11-2 and TRBJ2-1; D perhaps matches TRBD2 (5 bases). There are 15 residues in the CDR3. The germline CDR1 and CDR2 sequences are SGHAT and FQNNGV. V was clipped by 4 bases and J by 6 bases, with 16 bases between them. The CDR3 region has the DNA TGTGCCAGCAGCTCCGGAACTAGGTTATCCAATGAGCAGTTCTTC. It specifies CASSSGTRLSNEQFF.

The chain uses TRBV19 and TRBJ2-3, with 7 bases aligning to TRBD2. Germline V CDR1 and CDR2: LNHDA, SQIVND (reference sequence). Trimming took 6 bases from V and 4 from J; bases not matched to a gene: 10. This CDR3 region has 15 residues. This CDR3 is CASRANERGPDTQYF. The CDR3 DNA sequence: TGTGCCAGTAGGGCCAATGAGCGGGGTCCAGATACGCAGTATTTT.

The V call is TRBV18, the J call TRBJ1-1; D gene ambiguous. Germline values: CDR1 KGHSH, CDR2 LQKENI. V lost 2 bases and J lost 7, with 5 bases in between. This CDR3 is built from 11 residues. In nucleotides, the CDR3 is TGTGCCAGCTCACCAGCAGGTGAAGCTTTCTTT. Translated: CASSPAGEAFF.

The chain joins TRBV7-3 to TRBJ1-1; TRBD1 might be the D (5 bases). Germline CDR1 and CDR2: SGHTA and FQGTGA. The V gene lost 0 bases and the J gene lost 3 bases, with 11 bases spanning the gap. CDR3 length: 15 amino acids. The CDR3: CASSLTGGWDTEAFF. CDR3 sequence (DNA): TGTGCCAGCAGCTTAACCGGGGGATGGGACACTGAAGCTTTCTTT.

The chain employs TRBV11-2 and TRBJ1-1; D gene ambiguous. Per germline, CDR1 SGHAT and CDR2 FQNNGV. V shed 1 base and J shed 1 base, with 7 bases lying between them. The CDR3 runs 14 residues. This chain's CDR3 is CASSLAFGNTEAFF. The CDR3 coding sequence is TGTGCCAGCAGCTTAGCTTTCGGGAACACTGAAGCTTTCTTT.

The V gene is TRBV28, the J gene TRBJ1-6, with TRBD1 identical over 9 bases. Germline V CDR1 and CDR2: MDHEN, SYDVKM. V dropped 6 bases and J dropped 9; count of bases not matched to a gene: 9. The CDR3 extends over 15 amino acids. The CDR3 is CASSPRTGVGSPLHF. The DNA for the CDR3 is TGTGCCAGCAGCCCACGGACAGGGGTTGGTTCACCCCTCCACTTT.

This chain links TRBV2 with TRBJ1-1; weak D call: TRBD1 (5 bases). Germline lookup yields CDR1 SNHLY and CDR2 FYNNEI. Between the trimmed V and J ends, which lost 2 bases and 0 bases, there was a span of 16 bases. The CDR3 is 17 amino acids. The CDR3 loop is CASSERVRAGMNTEAFF. The CDR3 bases are TGTGCCAGCAGTGAAAGGGTCAGGGCGGGGATGAACACTGAAGCTTTCTTT. The full variable domain, rest sourced from reference TRBV2 and TRBJ1-1, is EPEVTQTPSHQVTQMGQEVILRCVPISNHLYFYWYRQILGQKVEFLVSFYNNEISEKSEIFDDQFSVERPDGSNFTLKIRSTKLEDSAMYFCASSERVRAGMNTEAFFGQGTRLTVV.

This clone was observed a handful of times. V usage is TRBV6-5 and J usage is TRBJ1-4; D is possibly TRBD1 (5 bases). The CDR3 has 13 residues. Trimming removed 6 bases at V and 3 bases at J, with 8 bases between. The germline V gene has CDR1 MNHEY and CDR2 SVGAGI. The CDR3 region has the DNA TGTGCCAGCAGGGGGCCGGCTAATGAAAAACTGTTTTTT. Translated: CASRGPANEKLFF.

In DNA, the CDR3 is TGTGCCAGTAGTATGGCCCCATTTTCCAGGGGCAGGGGGCTTGGTCAGCCCCAGCATTTT. It translates to CASSMAPFSRGRGLGQPQHF. V usage is TRBV19 and J usage is TRBJ1-5, with 8 bases matching TRBD1. CDR1 and CDR2 (germline): LNHDA, SQIVND (reference sequence). Losses at the gene ends were 3 bases for V and 6 bases for J; bases not matched to a gene: 22. The CDR3 runs 20 residues.

The chain carries TRBV6-5 and TRBJ2-1, with 12 positions matching TRBD2. Per the germline V gene, CDR1 is MNHEY and CDR2 is SVGAGI. The length of the CDR3 is 16 residues. Trimming cost V 2 bases and J 9 bases; bases outside gene matches: 8. In nucleotides, the CDR3 is TGTGCCAGCAGTTACCGGGCTAGCGGGAGGGCCCTTGAGCAGTTCTTC. The encoded protein is CASSYRASGRALEQFF.

This chain uses TRBV30 with TRBJ1-2, with D perhaps TRBD1 (6 bases). The CDR3 runs to 12 residues. The V gene lost 2 bases and the J gene lost 8 bases, with 12 bases spanning the gap. CDR1 is GTSNPN, CDR2 SVGIG, per germline (reference sequence). This chain's CDR3 is CAWSQTGRGYTF. The CDR3, as DNA: TGTGCCTGGAGTCAGACAGGTCGAGGCTACACCTTC. Full variable domain (rest looked up from reference TRBV30 and TRBJ1-2): SQTIHQWPATLVQPVGSPLSLECTVEGTSNPNLYWYRQAAGRGLQLLFYSVGIGQISSEVPQNLSASRPQDRQFILSSKKLLLSDSGFYLCAWSQTGRGYTFGSGTRLTVV.

The chain combines TRBV30 with TRBJ1-2; the match to TRBD1 covers 11 bases. The CDR3 is 13 amino acids. Germline CDR1 GTSNPN, CDR2 SVGIG (reference sequence). V lost 5 bases to trimming and J lost 7 bases; unmatched junction nucleotides: 6. The CDR3 region has the DNA TGTGCCTGGCCCGGGACAGGGGGGATTGGCTACACCTTC. Protein sequence: CAWPGTGGIGYTF.